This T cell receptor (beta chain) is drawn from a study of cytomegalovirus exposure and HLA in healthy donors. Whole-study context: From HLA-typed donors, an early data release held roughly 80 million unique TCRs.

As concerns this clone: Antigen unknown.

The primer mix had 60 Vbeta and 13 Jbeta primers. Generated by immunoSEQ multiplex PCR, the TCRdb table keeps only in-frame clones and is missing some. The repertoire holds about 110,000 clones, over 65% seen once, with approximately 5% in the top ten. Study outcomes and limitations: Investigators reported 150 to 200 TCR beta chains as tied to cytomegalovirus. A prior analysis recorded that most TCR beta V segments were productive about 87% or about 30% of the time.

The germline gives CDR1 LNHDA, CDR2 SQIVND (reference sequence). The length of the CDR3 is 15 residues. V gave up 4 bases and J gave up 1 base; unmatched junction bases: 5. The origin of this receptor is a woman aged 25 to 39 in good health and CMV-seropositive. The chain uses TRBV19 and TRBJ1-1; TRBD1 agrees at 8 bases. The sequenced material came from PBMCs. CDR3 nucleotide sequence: TGTGCCAGTAGTACCGACAGGGGAAGGAACACTGAAGCTTTCTTT. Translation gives CASSTDRGRNTEAFF.